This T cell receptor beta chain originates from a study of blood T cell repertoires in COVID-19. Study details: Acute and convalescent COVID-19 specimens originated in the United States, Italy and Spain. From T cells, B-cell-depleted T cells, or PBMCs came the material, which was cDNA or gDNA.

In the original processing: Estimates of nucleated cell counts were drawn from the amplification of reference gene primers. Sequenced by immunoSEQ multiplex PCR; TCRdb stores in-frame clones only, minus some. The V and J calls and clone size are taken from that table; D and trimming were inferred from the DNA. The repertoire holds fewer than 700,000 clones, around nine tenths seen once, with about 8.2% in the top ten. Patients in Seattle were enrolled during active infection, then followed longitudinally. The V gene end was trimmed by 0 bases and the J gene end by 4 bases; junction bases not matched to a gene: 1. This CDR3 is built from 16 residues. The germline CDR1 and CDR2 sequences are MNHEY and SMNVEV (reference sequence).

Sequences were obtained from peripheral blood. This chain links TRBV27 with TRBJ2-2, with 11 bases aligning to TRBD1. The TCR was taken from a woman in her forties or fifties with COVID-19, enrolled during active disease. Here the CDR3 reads CASSLSGTGGTGELFF. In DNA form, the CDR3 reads TGTGCCAGCAGTTTATCCGGGACAGGGGGCACCGGGGAGCTGTTTTTT.